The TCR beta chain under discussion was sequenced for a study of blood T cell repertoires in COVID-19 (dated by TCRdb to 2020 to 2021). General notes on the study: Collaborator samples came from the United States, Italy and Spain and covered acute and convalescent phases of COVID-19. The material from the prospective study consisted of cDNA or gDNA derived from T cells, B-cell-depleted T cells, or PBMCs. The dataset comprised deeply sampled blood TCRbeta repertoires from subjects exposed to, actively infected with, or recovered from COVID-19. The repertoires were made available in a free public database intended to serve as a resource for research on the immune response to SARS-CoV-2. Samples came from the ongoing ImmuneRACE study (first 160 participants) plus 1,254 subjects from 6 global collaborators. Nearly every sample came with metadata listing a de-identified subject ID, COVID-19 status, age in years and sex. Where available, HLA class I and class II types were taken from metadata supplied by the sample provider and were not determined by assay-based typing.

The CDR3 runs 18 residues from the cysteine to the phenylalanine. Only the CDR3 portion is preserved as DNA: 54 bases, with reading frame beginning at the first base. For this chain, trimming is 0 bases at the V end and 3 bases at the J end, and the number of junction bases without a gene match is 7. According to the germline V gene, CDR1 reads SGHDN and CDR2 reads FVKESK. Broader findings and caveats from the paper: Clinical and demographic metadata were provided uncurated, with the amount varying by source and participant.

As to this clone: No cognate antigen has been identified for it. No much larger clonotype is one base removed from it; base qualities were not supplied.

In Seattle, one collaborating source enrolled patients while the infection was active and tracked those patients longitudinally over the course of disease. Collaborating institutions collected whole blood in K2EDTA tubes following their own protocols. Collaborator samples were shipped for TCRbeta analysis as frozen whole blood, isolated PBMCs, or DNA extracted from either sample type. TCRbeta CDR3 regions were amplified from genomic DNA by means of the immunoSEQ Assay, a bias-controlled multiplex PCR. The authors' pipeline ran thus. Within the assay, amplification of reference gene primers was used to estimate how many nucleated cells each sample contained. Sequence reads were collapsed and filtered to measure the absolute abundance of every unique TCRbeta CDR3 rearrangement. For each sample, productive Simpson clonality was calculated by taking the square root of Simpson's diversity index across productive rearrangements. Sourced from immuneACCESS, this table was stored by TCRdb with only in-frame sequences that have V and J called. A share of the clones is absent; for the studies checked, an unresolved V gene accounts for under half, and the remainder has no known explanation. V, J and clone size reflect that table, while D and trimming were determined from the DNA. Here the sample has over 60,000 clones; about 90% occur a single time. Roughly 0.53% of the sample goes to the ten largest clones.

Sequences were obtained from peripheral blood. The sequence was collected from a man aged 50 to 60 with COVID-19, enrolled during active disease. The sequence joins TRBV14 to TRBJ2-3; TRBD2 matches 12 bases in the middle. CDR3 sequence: CASSQDWTSGAGTDTQYF. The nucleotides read TGTGCCAGCAGCCAAGATTGGACTAGCGGGGCGGGAACAGATACGCAGTATTTT. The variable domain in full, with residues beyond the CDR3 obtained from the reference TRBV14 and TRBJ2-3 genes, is EAGVTQFPSHSVIEKGQTVTLRCDPISGHDNLYWYRRVMGKEIKFLLHFVKESKQDESGMPNNRFLAERTGGTYSTLKVQPAELEDSGVYFCASSQDWTSGAGTDTQYFGPGTRLTVL.